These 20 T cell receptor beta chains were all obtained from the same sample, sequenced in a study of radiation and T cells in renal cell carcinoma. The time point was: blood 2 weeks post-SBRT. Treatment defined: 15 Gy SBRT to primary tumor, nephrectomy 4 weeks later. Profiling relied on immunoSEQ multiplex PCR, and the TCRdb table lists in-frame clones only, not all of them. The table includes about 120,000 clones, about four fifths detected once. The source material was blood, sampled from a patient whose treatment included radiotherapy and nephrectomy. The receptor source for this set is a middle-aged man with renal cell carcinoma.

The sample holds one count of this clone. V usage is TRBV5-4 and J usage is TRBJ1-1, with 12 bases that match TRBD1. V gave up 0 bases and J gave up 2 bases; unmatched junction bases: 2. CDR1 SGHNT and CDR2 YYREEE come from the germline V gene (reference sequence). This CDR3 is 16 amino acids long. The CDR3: CASSLGDRGLNTEAFF. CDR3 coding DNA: TGTGCCAGCAGCTTGGGGGACAGGGGGCTTAACACTGAAGCTTTCTTT.

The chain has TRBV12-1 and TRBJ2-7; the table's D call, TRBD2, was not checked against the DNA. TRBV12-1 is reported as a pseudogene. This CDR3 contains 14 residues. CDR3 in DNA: TGTGCCAGCAGCCCCGGGGGACCGCACTACGAGCAGTACTTC. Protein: CASSPGGPHYEQYF.

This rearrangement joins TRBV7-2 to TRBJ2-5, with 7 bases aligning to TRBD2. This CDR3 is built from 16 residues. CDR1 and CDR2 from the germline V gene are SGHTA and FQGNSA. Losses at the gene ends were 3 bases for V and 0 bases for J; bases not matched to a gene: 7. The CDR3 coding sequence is TGTGCCAGCAGCTTCAGAGCGGGGACTAACCAAGAGACCCAGTACTTC. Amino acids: CASSFRAGTNQETQYF.

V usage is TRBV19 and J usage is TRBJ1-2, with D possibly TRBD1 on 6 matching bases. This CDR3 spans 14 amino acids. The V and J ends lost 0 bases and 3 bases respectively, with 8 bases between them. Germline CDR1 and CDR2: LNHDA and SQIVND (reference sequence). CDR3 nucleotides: TGTGCCAGTAGTATAGACGCAGGGGACTATGGCTACACCTTC. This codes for CASSIDAGDYGYTF.

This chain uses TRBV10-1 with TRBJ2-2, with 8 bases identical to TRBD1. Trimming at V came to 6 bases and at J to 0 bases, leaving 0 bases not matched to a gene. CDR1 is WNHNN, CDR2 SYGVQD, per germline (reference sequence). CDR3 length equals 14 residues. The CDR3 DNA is TGCGCCAGCAGCAGGGGGCCGAACACCGGGGAGCTGTTTTTT. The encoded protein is CASSRGPNTGELFF.

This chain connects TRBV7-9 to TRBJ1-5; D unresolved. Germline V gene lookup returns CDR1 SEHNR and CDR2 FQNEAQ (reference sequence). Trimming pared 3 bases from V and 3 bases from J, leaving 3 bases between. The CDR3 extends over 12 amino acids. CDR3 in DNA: TGTGCCAGCAGCTTGAACAATCAGCCCCAGCATTTT. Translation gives CASSLNNQPQHF.

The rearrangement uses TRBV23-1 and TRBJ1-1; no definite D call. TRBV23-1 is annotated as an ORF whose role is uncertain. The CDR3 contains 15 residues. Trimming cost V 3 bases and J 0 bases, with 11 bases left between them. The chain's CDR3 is CASSQTRRMNTEAFF. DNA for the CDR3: TGCGCCAGCAGTCAGACCAGGAGGATGAACACTGAAGCTTTCTTT.

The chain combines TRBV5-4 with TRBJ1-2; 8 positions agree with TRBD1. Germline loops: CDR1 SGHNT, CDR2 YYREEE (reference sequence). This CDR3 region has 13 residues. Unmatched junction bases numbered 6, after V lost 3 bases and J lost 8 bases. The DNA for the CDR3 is TGTGCCAGCAGCTGGGACAGGCTCCAGGGCTACACCTTC. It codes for CASSWDRLQGYTF.

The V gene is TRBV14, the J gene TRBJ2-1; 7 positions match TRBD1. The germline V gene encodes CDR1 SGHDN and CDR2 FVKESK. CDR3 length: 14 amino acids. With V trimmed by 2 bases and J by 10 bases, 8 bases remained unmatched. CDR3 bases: TGTGCCAGCAGCCAACTCATCACAGGGGCCGAGCAGTTCTTC. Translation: CASSQLITGAEQFF.

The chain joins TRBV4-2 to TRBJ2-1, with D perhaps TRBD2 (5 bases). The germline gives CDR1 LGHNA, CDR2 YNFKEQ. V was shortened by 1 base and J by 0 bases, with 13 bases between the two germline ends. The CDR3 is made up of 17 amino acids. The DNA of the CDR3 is TGTGCCAGCAGCCAAGGAGTAAGCGGCCTCTCCTACAATGAGCAGTTCTTC. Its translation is CASSQGVSGLSYNEQFF.

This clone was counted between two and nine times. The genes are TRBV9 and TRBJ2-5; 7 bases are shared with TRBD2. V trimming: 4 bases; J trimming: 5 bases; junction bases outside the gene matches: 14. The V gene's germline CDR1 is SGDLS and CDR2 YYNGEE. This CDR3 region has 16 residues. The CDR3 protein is CASSLLAGPGMETQYF. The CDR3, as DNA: TGTGCCAGCAGCCTGTTAGCGGGCCCGGGCATGGAGACCCAGTACTTC. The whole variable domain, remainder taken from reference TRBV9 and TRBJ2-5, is DSGVTQTPKHLITATGQRVTLRCSPRSGDLSVYWYQQSLDQGLQFLIQYYNGEERAKGNILERFSAQQFPDLHSELNLSSLELGDSALYFCASSLLAGPGMETQYFGPGTRLLVL.

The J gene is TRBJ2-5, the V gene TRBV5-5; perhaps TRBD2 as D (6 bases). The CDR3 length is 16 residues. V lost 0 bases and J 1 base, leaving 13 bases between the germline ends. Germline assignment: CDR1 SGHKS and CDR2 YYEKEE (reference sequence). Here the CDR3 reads CASSLGLGGGQETQYF. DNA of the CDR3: TGTGCCAGCAGCTTGGGACTGGGGGGAGGCCAAGAGACCCAGTACTTC.

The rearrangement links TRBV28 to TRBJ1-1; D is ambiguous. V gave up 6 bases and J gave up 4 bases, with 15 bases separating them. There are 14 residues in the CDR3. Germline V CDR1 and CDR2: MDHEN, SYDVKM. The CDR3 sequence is CASSSASEATEAFF. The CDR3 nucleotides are TGTGCCAGCAGCTCGGCCTCTGAGGCCACTGAAGCTTTCTTT.

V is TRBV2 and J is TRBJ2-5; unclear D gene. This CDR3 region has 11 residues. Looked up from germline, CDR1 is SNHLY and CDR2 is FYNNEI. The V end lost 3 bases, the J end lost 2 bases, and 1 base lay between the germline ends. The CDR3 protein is CASSEQETQYF. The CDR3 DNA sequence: TGTGCCAGCAGTGAGCAAGAGACCCAGTACTTC.

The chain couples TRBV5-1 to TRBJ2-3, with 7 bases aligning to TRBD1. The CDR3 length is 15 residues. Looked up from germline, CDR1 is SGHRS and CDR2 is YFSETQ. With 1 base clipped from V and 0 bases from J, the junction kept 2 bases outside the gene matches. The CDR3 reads CASSLWGQSTDTQYF. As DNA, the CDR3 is TGCGCCAGCAGCTTGTGGGGACAGAGCACAGATACGCAGTATTTT.

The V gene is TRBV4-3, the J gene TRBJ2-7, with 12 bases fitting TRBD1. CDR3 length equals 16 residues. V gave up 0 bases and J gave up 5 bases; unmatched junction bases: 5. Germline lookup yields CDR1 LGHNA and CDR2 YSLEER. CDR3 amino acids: CASSQDMGQGANEQYF. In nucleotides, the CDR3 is TGCGCCAGCAGCCAAGATATGGGACAGGGGGCCAACGAGCAGTACTTC.

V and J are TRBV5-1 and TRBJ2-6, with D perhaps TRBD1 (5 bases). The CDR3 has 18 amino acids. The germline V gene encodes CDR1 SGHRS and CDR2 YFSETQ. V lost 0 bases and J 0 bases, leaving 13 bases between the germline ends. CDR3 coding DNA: TGCGCCAGCAGCTTGGAGGGGATTAAAAGCTCTGGGGCCAACGTCCTGACTTTC. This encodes CASSLEGIKSSGANVLTF.

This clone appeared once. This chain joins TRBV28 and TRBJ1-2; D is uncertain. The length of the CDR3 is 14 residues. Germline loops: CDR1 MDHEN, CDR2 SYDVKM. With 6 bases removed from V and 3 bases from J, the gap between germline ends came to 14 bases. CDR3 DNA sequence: TGTGCCAGCAGGCGCCGGCCGGCTCACTATGGCTACACCTTC. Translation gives CASRRRPAHYGYTF.

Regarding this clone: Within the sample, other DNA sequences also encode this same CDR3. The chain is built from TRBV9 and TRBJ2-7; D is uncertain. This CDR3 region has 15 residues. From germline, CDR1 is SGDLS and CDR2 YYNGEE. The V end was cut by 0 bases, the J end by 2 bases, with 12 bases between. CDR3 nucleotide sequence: TGTGCCAGCAGCGTAGCTTCAGGTCTACCCTACGAGCAGTACTTC. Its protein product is CASSVASGLPYEQYF.

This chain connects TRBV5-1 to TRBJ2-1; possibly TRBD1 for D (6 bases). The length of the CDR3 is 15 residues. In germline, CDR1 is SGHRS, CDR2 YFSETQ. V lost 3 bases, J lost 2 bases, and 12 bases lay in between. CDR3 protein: CASSYGGDTYNEQFF. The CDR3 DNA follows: TGCGCCAGCAGCTATGGGGGCGACACCTACAATGAGCAGTTCTTC.